This T cell receptor (beta chain) was obtained from a study of T-cell memory formation after mild COVID-19. TCRdb fed the 5' RACE reads into MiXCR, producing one record per CDR3 protein. Among about 190,000 distinct CDR3 sequences listed, about 27% were seen once. The V end lost 6 bases, the J end lost 2 bases, and 11 bases lay between the germline ends. The CDR3 covers 13 residues. The sample was PBMCs or a T cell subset sorted from them (not recorded which). V usage is TRBV12-3 or TRBV12-4 and J usage is TRBJ2-7; the D is unclear. The sequence derives from an adult woman who had mild COVID-19 (a few samples of this study predate the infection). Cell type and time point are not known. CDR3 sequence reads: CASSQDLTYEQYF. The CDR3 bases are TGTGCCAGCAGCCAAGATCTTACCTACGAGCAGTACTTC.